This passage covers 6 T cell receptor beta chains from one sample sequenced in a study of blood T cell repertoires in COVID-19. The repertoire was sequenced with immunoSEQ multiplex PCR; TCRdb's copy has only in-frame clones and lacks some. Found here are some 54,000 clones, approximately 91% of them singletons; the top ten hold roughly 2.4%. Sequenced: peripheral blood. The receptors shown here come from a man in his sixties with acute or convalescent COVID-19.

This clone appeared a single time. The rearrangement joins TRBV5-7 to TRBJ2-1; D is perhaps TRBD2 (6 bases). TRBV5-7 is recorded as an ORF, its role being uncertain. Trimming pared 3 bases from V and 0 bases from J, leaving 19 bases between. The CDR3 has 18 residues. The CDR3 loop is CASSSLGTLRLSYNEQFF. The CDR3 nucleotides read TGTGCCAGCAGCTCGCTGGGGACTTTGAGACTCTCCTACAATGAGCAGTTCTTC.

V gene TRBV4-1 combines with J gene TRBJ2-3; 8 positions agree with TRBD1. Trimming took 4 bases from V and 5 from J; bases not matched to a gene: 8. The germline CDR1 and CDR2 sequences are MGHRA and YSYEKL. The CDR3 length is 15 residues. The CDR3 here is CASSLDRGGGDTQYF. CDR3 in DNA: TGCGCCAGCAGCCTCGACAGGGGCGGTGGAGATACGCAGTATTTT.

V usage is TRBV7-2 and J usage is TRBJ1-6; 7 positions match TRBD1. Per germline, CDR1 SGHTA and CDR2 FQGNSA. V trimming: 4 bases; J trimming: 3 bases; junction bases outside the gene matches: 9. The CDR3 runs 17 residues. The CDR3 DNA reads TGTGCCAGCAGCTCCCTGGGGACAGAAGTCTATAATTCACCCCTCCACTTT. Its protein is CASSSLGTEVYNSPLHF.

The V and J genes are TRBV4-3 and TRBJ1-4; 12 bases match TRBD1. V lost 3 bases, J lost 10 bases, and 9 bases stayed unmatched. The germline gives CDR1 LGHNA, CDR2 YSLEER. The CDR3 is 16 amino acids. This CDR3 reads CASSHGTGGGNGKLFF. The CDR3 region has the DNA TGCGCCAGCAGCCACGGGACAGGGGGCGGGAACGGAAAACTGTTTTTT.

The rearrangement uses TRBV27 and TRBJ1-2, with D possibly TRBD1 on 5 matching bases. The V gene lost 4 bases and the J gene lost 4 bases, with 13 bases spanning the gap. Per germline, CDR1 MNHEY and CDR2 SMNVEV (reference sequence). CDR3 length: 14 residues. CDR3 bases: TGTGCCAGCAGTTCCAGGGCCCCTCGCTATGGCTACACCTTC. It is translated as CASSSRAPRYGYTF.

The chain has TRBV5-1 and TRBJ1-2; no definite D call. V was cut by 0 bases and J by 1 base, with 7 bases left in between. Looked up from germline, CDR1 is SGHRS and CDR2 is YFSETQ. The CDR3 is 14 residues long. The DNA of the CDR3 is TGCGCCAGCAGCTTGGTAGCTAGTAACTATGGCTACACCTTC. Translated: CASSLVASNYGYTF.